This T cell receptor (beta chain) originates from a study of T cells in Graves' hyperthyroidism and ophthalmopathy. Study results and limitations: Ophthalmopathy was told apart from stable hyperthyroidism by a 13 V-J model.

Patients having uncontrolled infection, another autoimmune disease, pregnancy or lactation were not included. This clonotype has ten or more counts. Antigen: not known. This CDR3 is built from 15 residues. Germline CDR1 MDHEN, CDR2 SYDVKM. Trimming stripped 7 bases from V and 0 bases from J, with 12 bases between. Regions amplified from RNA transcripts were the TCR beta CDR3 regions. A first-round RT-PCR of the TCR CDR3 used the HTBI primer set. TCRdb recomputed calls from the multiplex PCR reads with MiXCR, one row per CDR3 protein. Among hundreds of thousands of distinct CDR3 sequences listed, about 15% were seen once.

The sequenced sample consisted of blood. The chain links TRBV28 to TRBJ2-2; D is uncertain. The receptor was derived from a woman aged 25-40 years with Graves' hyperthyroidism that later progressed to Graves' ophthalmopathy. The CDR3 reads CASTKAGANTGELFF. The CDR3 DNA reads as TGTGCCAGCACTAAGGCAGGAGCGAACACCGGGGAGCTGTTTTTT.